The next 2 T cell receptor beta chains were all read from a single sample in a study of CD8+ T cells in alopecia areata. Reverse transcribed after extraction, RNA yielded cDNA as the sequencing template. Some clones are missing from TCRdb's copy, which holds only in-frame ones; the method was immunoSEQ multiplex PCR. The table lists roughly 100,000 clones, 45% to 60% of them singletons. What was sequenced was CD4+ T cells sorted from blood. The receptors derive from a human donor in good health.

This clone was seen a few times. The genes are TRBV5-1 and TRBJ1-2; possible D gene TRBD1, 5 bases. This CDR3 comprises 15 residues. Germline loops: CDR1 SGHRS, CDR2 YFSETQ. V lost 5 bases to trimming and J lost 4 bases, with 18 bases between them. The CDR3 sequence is CASSPEGSGGYGYTF. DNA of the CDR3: TGCGCCAGCAGTCCCGAGGGGTCTGGGGGCTATGGCTACACCTTC.

CDR3 coding DNA: TGTGCCAGCAGCTTACGGACAGGCCGGAACACTGAAGCTTTCTTT. It translates to CASSLRTGRNTEAFF. The rearrangement uses TRBV7-8 and TRBJ1-1; 7 bases fit TRBD1. Germline V lookup: CDR1 SGHVS, CDR2 FQNEAQ. The junction had 4 bases not matched to a gene; V was cut back by 2 bases and J by 1 base. The CDR3 loop spans 15 amino acids.